A single sample is the source of the 28 T cell receptor beta chains below, sequenced in a study of control samples from healthy donors and cancer patients. Libraries were prepared by immunoSEQ multiplex PCR; TCRdb keeps only in-frame clonotypes and omits some of them. The data contain some 150,000 clones, roughly 95% of them singletons. The material sequenced was blood. The receptors were sampled from a woman in her 30s in good health.

The chain recombines TRBV4-2 with TRBJ1-2, with 9 nucleotides matching TRBD1. Per germline, CDR1 LGHNA and CDR2 YNFKEQ. Germline trimming cut 0 bases from V and 2 bases from J; bases unmatched to any gene: 4. This CDR3 region has 16 residues. The CDR3 DNA reads as TGTGCCAGCAGCCAAGAGTGGGGGACAGGGAACTATGGCTACACCTTC. Protein: CASSQEWGTGNYGYTF.

V gene TRBV28 combines with J gene TRBJ1-1; D is perhaps TRBD1 (6 bases). The CDR3 contains 15 residues. V was clipped by 4 bases and J by 4 bases, with 16 bases between them. Germline lookup yields CDR1 MDHEN and CDR2 SYDVKM. CDR3 in amino acids: CASSSIQGRGTEAFF. CDR3 bases: TGTGCCAGCAGTTCCATCCAGGGGAGGGGCACTGAAGCTTTCTTT.

J is TRBJ2-3 and V is TRBV28, with D tentatively TRBD1 (6 bases). The length of the CDR3 is 14 residues. Between the trimmed V and J ends, which lost 6 bases and 2 bases, there was a span of 12 bases. Germline CDR1 is MDHEN and CDR2 is SYDVKM. This CDR3 reads CASSQGQLTDTQYF. The CDR3 region has the DNA TGTGCCAGCAGCCAAGGACAGCTCACAGATACGCAGTATTTT.

The chain recombines TRBV6-5 with TRBJ2-1; no firm D call. The CDR3 covers 14 residues. Per germline, CDR1 MNHEY and CDR2 SVGAGI. V was cut by 5 bases and J by 5 bases, with 13 bases left in between. CDR3 coding DNA: TGTGCCAGCAGTCCTAAAAGACCCAACAATGAGCAGTTCTTC. This translates into CASSPKRPNNEQFF.

This chain connects TRBV27 to TRBJ1-2; D gene unclear. Germline V gene sequence: CDR1 MNHEY, CDR2 SMNVEV (reference sequence). V lost 5 bases, J lost 3 bases, and 16 bases lay in between. This CDR3 has 15 residues. CDR3 bases: TGTGCCAGCAGTCCCCACGAGATCAGGCACTATGGCTACACCTTC. Protein product: CASSPHEIRHYGYTF.

The V call is TRBV5-1, the J call TRBJ2-5; D possibly corresponds to TRBD2 (6 bases). The CDR3 has 13 residues. V lost 1 base to trimming and J lost 5 bases, with 9 bases between them. Germline V gene sequence: CDR1 SGHRS, CDR2 YFSETQ. The CDR3, as DNA: TGCGCCAGCAGCTTGATGGGGGGTGAGACCCAGTACTTC. Translating it yields CASSLMGGETQYF.

V usage is TRBV28 and J usage is TRBJ1-2, with TRBD1 identical over 10 bases. This CDR3 contains 15 residues. The trim removed 2 bases at V and 8 bases at J, leaving 8 bases unmatched. CDR1 MDHEN and CDR2 SYDVKM come from the germline V gene. CDR3 loop: CASSLIRDRGRGYTF. The CDR3 DNA reads TGTGCCAGCAGTTTAATCCGGGACAGGGGTCGGGGCTACACCTTC.

The V gene is TRBV19, the J gene TRBJ1-5; TRBD1 agrees at 10 bases. CDR1 is LNHDA, CDR2 SQIVND, per germline (reference sequence). The CDR3 is made up of 15 amino acids. V shed 4 bases, J shed 3 bases, and the junction held 3 bases outside the gene matches. CDR3 amino acids: CASSKGQGINQPQHF. CDR3 in DNA: TGTGCCAGTAGTAAGGGACAGGGGATCAATCAGCCCCAGCATTTT.

V is TRBV5-1 and J is TRBJ2-7, with D perhaps TRBD1 (5 bases). V was shortened by 0 bases and J by 3 bases, with 7 bases between the two germline ends. Germline assignment: CDR1 SGHRS and CDR2 YFSETQ. The CDR3 totals 13 residues. The CDR3 nucleotides read TGCGCCAGCAGCTTGGAGGGGCTCTACGAGCAGTACTTC. Translating gives CASSLEGLYEQYF.

The rearrangement joins TRBV28 to TRBJ1-2, with a weak D call TRBD1 (5 bases). V gave up 1 base and J gave up 8 bases, with 11 bases separating them. Germline V gene data show CDR1 as MDHEN and CDR2 as SYDVKM. The CDR3 loop spans 13 amino acids. CDR3 in DNA: TGTGCCAGCAGTTTATTGGGGACTATCGGCTACACCTTC. This translates into CASSLLGTIGYTF.

This clone was recorded a few times. The chain employs TRBV18 and TRBJ2-1, with D hard to call. This CDR3 is 16 amino acids long. Germline CDR1 reads KGHSH; CDR2 reads LQKENI. Trimming left V 6 bases short and J 0 bases short, with 15 bases between. CDR3 sequence: CASSPPVRLSYNEQFF. CDR3 DNA sequence: TGTGCCAGCTCGCCCCCTGTGAGGCTCTCCTACAATGAGCAGTTCTTC.

The rearrangement joins TRBV18 to TRBJ2-1, with 8 bases aligning to TRBD2. This CDR3 spans 16 amino acids. Germline CDR1 is KGHSH and CDR2 is LQKENI. The junction had 7 bases not matched to a gene; V was cut back by 2 bases and J by 4 bases. The CDR3 loop is CASSPKVTSGYNEQFF. CDR3 nucleotide sequence: TGTGCCAGCTCACCAAAGGTCACTAGCGGATACAATGAGCAGTTCTTC.

The V and J genes are TRBV5-4 and TRBJ1-2, with D tentatively TRBD1 (5 bases). The germline V gene has CDR1 SGHNT and CDR2 YYREEE (reference sequence). Between the trimmed V and J ends, which lost 6 bases and 4 bases, there was a span of 19 bases. This CDR3 is built from 15 residues. The chain's CDR3 is CASTLDRSPFYGYTF. Written as DNA, the CDR3 is TGTGCCAGCACGCTCGACAGATCTCCTTTCTATGGCTACACCTTC.

The gene calls are TRBV5-1 and TRBJ1-2; no firm D call. This CDR3 comprises 13 residues. CDR1 and CDR2 (germline): SGHRS, YFSETQ. V was pared by 1 base and J by 2 bases, with 6 bases between. Here the CDR3 DNA reads TGCGCCAGCAGCTTGTCTCAAAACTATGGCTACACCTTC. Translating it yields CASSLSQNYGYTF.

The chain recombines TRBV7-3 with TRBJ2-5, with TRBD2 matching over 11 bases. Germline V gene sequence: CDR1 SGHTA, CDR2 FQGTGA. The V gene end was trimmed by 5 bases and the J gene end by 7 bases; junction bases not matched to a gene: 9. This CDR3 is 15 amino acids long. The CDR3 sequence is CASSHLAGGWGTQYF. CDR3 nucleotide sequence: TGTGCCAGCAGCCATTTAGCGGGAGGGTGGGGGACCCAGTACTTC.

The J gene is TRBJ2-7, the V gene TRBV11-2; unclear D gene. CDR3 length equals 12 residues. Germline V gene lookup returns CDR1 SGHAT and CDR2 FQNNGV. V was pared by 7 bases and J by 7 bases, with 14 bases between. The CDR3 loop reads CASMGEAREQYF. The CDR3, as DNA: TGTGCCAGCATGGGTGAGGCACGAGAGCAGTACTTC.

The genes are TRBV11-2 and TRBJ2-7; 7 bases line up with TRBD2. Germline CDR1 and CDR2: SGHAT and FQNNGV. This CDR3 has 14 residues. With V trimmed by 5 bases and J by 3 bases, 7 bases remained unmatched. The CDR3: CASSPWTRVYEQYF. DNA for the CDR3: TGTGCCAGCAGCCCGTGGACTAGAGTCTACGAGCAGTACTTC.

The rearrangement joins TRBV19 to TRBJ2-7; D gene uncertain. This CDR3 is 13 amino acids long. Germline CDR1 LNHDA, CDR2 SQIVND (reference sequence). The ends were cut back, 4 bases at V and 2 bases at J, with 9 bases in the middle. CDR3 sequence: CASSRRPAYEQYF. In DNA, the CDR3 is TGTGCCAGTAGTAGAAGACCCGCCTACGAGCAGTACTTC. Supplemented by reference TRBV19 and TRBJ2-7, the full variable domain reads DGGITQSPKYLFRKEGQNVTLSCEQNLNHDAMYWYRQDPGQGLRLIYYSQIVNDFQKGDIAEGYSVSREKKESFPLTVTSAQKNPTAFYLCASSRRPAYEQYFGPGTRLTVT.

The chain has TRBV3-1 (or the pseudogene TRBV3-2) and TRBJ2-1; 8 nucleotides align to TRBD1. The ends lost 6 bases at V and 13 bases at J; junction bases unmatched: 5. The CDR3 loop spans 11 amino acids. The germline V gene encodes CDR1 LGHDT and CDR2 YNNKEL (reference sequence). The CDR3 loop reads CASSYGQGQFF. CDR3 nucleotide sequence: TGTGCCAGCAGTTATGGACAGGGCCAGTTCTTC.

This chain uses TRBV5-1 with TRBJ1-2; D may be TRBD1 (6 bases). V was shortened by 4 bases and J by 5 bases, with 21 bases between the two germline ends. Germline loops: CDR1 SGHRS, CDR2 YFSETQ. This CDR3 is built from 16 residues. CDR3 residues: CASSPRQAVLHYGYTF. CDR3 bases: TGCGCCAGCAGCCCCAGACAGGCCGTCTTGCATTATGGCTACACCTTC.

J is TRBJ2-7 and V is TRBV19, with 8 positions matching TRBD2. Germline assignment: CDR1 LNHDA and CDR2 SQIVND (reference sequence). CDR3 length equals 16 residues. Unmatched junction bases numbered 13, after V lost 7 bases and J lost 2 bases. The CDR3 sequence is CASKDTAGVGAYEQYF. CDR3 in DNA: TGTGCCAGTAAGGATACAGCGGGAGTTGGGGCCTACGAGCAGTACTTC. The whole variable domain, filled in from reference TRBV19 and TRBJ2-7, reads DGGITQSPKYLFRKEGQNVTLSCEQNLNHDAMYWYRQDPGQGLRLIYYSQIVNDFQKGDIAEGYSVSREKKESFPLTVTSAQKNPTAFYLCASKDTAGVGAYEQYFGPGTRLTVT.

The rearrangement links TRBV27 to TRBJ2-6; no firm D call. In germline, CDR1 is MNHEY, CDR2 SMNVEV (reference sequence). Trimming cost V 7 bases and J 0 bases, with 7 bases left between them. The CDR3 runs to 14 residues. CDR3 amino acids: CASMFHSGANVLTF. The DNA for the CDR3 is TGTGCCAGCATGTTTCACTCTGGGGCCAACGTCCTGACTTTC.

The chain links TRBV7-8 to TRBJ1-3; 7 positions match TRBD1. Germline assignment: CDR1 SGHVS and CDR2 FQNEAQ. The CDR3 runs 14 residues. V lost 7 bases to trimming and J lost 4 bases; unmatched junction nucleotides: 7. CDR3 bases: TGTGCCAGCAATAAGGGGGCGCGGGGAAACACCATATATTTT. Its translation is CASNKGARGNTIYF. The entire variable domain, with the rest obtained from reference TRBV7-8 and TRBJ1-3, is as follows: GAGVSQSPRYKVAKRGQDVALRCDPISGHVSLFWYQQALGQGPEFLTYFQNEAQLDKSGLPSDRFFAERPEGSVSTLKIQRTQQEDSAVYLCASNKGARGNTIYFGEGSWLTVV.

This clone was seen only once. The chain couples TRBV24-1 to TRBJ1-1, with D possibly matching TRBD1 (6 bases). CDR3 length: 14 amino acids. With 4 bases removed from V and 12 bases from J, the gap between germline ends came to 20 bases. Germline values: CDR1 KGHDR, CDR2 SFDVKD. CDR3: CATSEDARGRQTFF. The CDR3 bases are TGTGCCACCAGTGAGGACGCCAGGGGACGTCAAACTTTCTTT.

The genes are TRBV24-1 and TRBJ1-2; 8 bases match TRBD1. Germline V gene data show CDR1 as KGHDR and CDR2 as SFDVKD. The junction had 9 bases not matched to a gene; V was cut back by 4 bases and J by 3 bases. This CDR3 comprises 16 residues. CDR3 DNA sequence: TGTGCCACCAGTGAAACCGGGACAGGCGATTACTATGGCTACACCTTC. Translated, it gives CATSETGTGDYYGYTF.

The chain has TRBV7-3 and TRBJ1-1; 8 bases line up with TRBD1. CDR3 length: 17 amino acids. Germline CDR1 reads SGHTA; CDR2 reads FQGTGA. V lost 5 bases to trimming and J lost 3 bases; unmatched junction nucleotides: 14. The CDR3 sequence is CASSLYGGSGGYTEAFF. CDR3 sequence (DNA): TGTGCCAGCAGCCTCTACGGGGGATCAGGGGGCTACACTGAAGCTTTCTTT.

This chain links TRBV13 with TRBJ1-6, with 7 nucleotides matching TRBD1. Germline V CDR1 and CDR2: PRHDT, FYEKMQ (reference sequence). This CDR3 has 15 residues. Germline trimming cut 5 bases from V and 11 bases from J; bases unmatched to any gene: 12. The chain's CDR3 is CASSHTGTASPPLHF. In DNA, the CDR3 is TGTGCCAGCAGCCACACCGGGACAGCGTCGCCACCCCTCCACTTT.

The chain employs TRBV10-1 and TRBJ1-1; TRBD1 is a possible D gene (6 bases). Germline loops: CDR1 WNHNN, CDR2 SYGVQD (reference sequence). V lost 3 bases, J lost 3 bases, and 11 bases lay in between. The CDR3 length is 14 residues. The CDR3, as DNA: TGCGCCAGCAGTGATGGGGGGGCGGACACTGAAGCTTTCTTT. This gives the protein CASSDGGADTEAFF.